This T cell receptor beta chain derives from a study of OX40 agonist ivuxolimab in advanced cancers. Profiled with immunoSEQ multiplex PCR; TCRdb holds only in-frame clones, not every one. The sample includes roughly 56,000 clones, 80% to 90% of them seen just once. The source is an adult with an advanced solid tumor such as melanoma, head and neck, liver or kidney cancer. The material was CD4+ or CD8+ T cells sorted from blood, obtained in a trial of the OX40 agonist ivuxolimab.

The CDR3 loop reads CASSQDFLAGAYNEQFF. The CDR3 bases are TGTGCCAGCAGCCAAGACTTTCTAGCGGGGGCCTACAATGAGCAGTTCTTC. The gene calls are TRBV14 and TRBJ2-1; TRBD2 matches 10 bases. CDR1 and CDR2 (germline): SGHDN, FVKESK. Trimming removed 0 bases from V and 2 bases from J; junction bases left unmatched: 4. The CDR3 is 17 amino acids.